This T cell receptor (beta chain) derives from a study of blood T cell repertoires in COVID-19. The repertoire was sequenced with immunoSEQ multiplex PCR; TCRdb's copy has only in-frame clones and lacks some. The table lists almost 250,000 clones, about 89% of them singletons, with 4.1% in the top ten. The CDR3 contains 14 residues. Germline V CDR1 and CDR2: SGHRS, YFSETQ. Trimming removed 0 bases from V and 5 bases from J, with 10 bases in between. Sequencing was performed on PBMCs or T cells enriched from blood (not recorded which). V gene TRBV5-1 combines with J gene TRBJ2-3; D is possibly TRBD2 (6 bases). The sequence was collected from a woman aged 25 to 45 who had recovered from COVID-19. The CDR3 region is CASSLAGAIDTQYF. Here the CDR3 DNA reads TGCGCCAGCAGCTTGGCGGGAGCTATAGATACGCAGTATTTT.